Listed here are 26 T cell receptor beta chains from one sample, sequenced in a study of cytomegalovirus exposure and HLA in healthy donors. It was with 60 Vbeta and 13 Jbeta primers that the PCR ran. Libraries were prepared by immunoSEQ multiplex PCR; TCRdb keeps only in-frame clonotypes and omits some of them. This table has fewer than 85,000 clones, 74% appearing once. The sample comprised PBMCs. All receptors come from a middle-aged man in good health and CMV-seropositive.

This clone was recorded once. This chain links TRBV10-3 with TRBJ2-1; a weak D match, TRBD1 (6 bases). The CDR3 length is 13 residues. Trimming removed 10 bases at V and 8 bases at J, with 18 bases between. CDR1 and CDR2 (germline): ENHRY, SYGVKD. CDR3 sequence: CANAGGGLDEQFF. CDR3 nucleotides: TGTGCCAACGCCGGTGGGGGCCTGGATGAGCAGTTCTTC.

This clone was seen only a few times. The chain recombines TRBV7-9 with TRBJ2-1, with 8 bases identical to TRBD1. The trim removed 5 bases at V and 6 bases at J, leaving 6 bases unmatched. The germline V gene has CDR1 SEHNR and CDR2 FQNEAQ (reference sequence). The CDR3 length is 14 residues. Written as DNA, the CDR3 is TGTGCCAGCAGCATACAGGGGGAAGGCAATGAGCAGTTCTTC. Translated: CASSIQGEGNEQFF. The whole variable domain, remainder taken from reference TRBV7-9 and TRBJ2-1, is DTGVSQNPRHKITKRGQNVTFRCDPISEHNRLYWYRQTLGQGPEFLTYFQNEAQLEKSRLLSDRFSAERPKGSFSTLEIQRTEQGDSAMYLCASSIQGEGNEQFFGPGTRLTVL.

The chain employs TRBV6-1 and TRBJ1-1; the D is unclear. The CDR3 is 14 amino acids. V was trimmed by 4 bases and J by 4 bases, leaving 13 bases between them. CDR1 is MNHNS and CDR2 is SASEGT in the germline V gene. For the CDR3, the DNA is TGTGCCAGCAGTGGCGGGATGAGGATCACTGAAGCTTTCTTT. It codes for CASSGGMRITEAFF.

This clone turned up a few times. J is TRBJ1-1 and V is TRBV5-4; 9 positions agree with TRBD1. The V gene's germline CDR1 is SGHNT and CDR2 YYREEE (reference sequence). After removal of 4 bases from V and 8 bases from J, the junction contained 9 bases not matched to a gene. CDR3 length equals 14 residues. The CDR3 nucleotides read TGTGCCAGCAGCCCCCCGGGACAGGGTAGGGAAGCTTTCTTT. Translated, it gives CASSPPGQGREAFF.

This clone was detected a few times. This rearrangement joins TRBV11-2 to TRBJ2-5, with 7 positions matching TRBD1. Trimming at V came to 2 bases and at J to 5 bases, leaving 8 bases not matched to a gene. The CDR3 extends over 15 amino acids. Germline CDR1 reads SGHAT; CDR2 reads FQNNGV. The CDR3 here is CASSLLDRFGETQYF. CDR3 nucleotide sequence: TGTGCCAGCAGCTTACTGGACAGGTTTGGGGAGACCCAGTACTTC. The complete variable domain, with remaining parts taken from reference TRBV11-2 and TRBJ2-5, reads EAGVAQSPRYKIIEKRQSVAFWCNPISGHATLYWYQQILGQGPKLLIQFQNNGVVDDSQLPKDRFSAERLKGVDSTLKIQPAKLEDSAVYLCASSLLDRFGETQYFGPGTRLLVL.

This chain uses TRBV28 with TRBJ2-2, with TRBD1 as a possible D gene (6 bases). With 7 bases removed from V and 1 base from J, the gap between germline ends came to 13 bases. The germline V gene has CDR1 MDHEN and CDR2 SYDVKM. This CDR3 comprises 15 residues. CDR3 protein: CASTSLGGNTGELFF. In DNA, the CDR3 is TGTGCCAGCACCTCTTTAGGGGGGAACACCGGGGAGCTGTTTTTT.

This CDR3 is CAAREGASDTQYF. The CDR3 nucleotides are TGTGCCGCCCGGGAGGGCGCATCAGATACGCAGTATTTT. The chain recombines TRBV28 with TRBJ2-3; 8 bases fit TRBD2. CDR1 is MDHEN, CDR2 SYDVKM, per germline. V shed 11 bases, J shed 4 bases, and the junction held 8 bases outside the gene matches. The CDR3 has 13 residues.

The chain carries TRBV28 and TRBJ2-3; 8 bases are shared with TRBD1. CDR1 and CDR2 from the germline V gene are MDHEN and SYDVKM. The CDR3 extends over 12 amino acids. J was trimmed by 7 bases and V by 7 bases; bases with no gene match: 4. In DNA form, the CDR3 reads TGTGCCAGCACCCGACAGGGGTATACGCAGTATTTT. Translated: CASTRQGYTQYF.

The V and J genes are TRBV30 and TRBJ1-1, with D uncertain. The V end lost 0 bases, the J end lost 1 base, and 6 bases lay between the germline ends. The CDR3 sequence is 13 residues long. CDR1 GTSNPN and CDR2 SVGIG come from the germline V gene (reference sequence). The CDR3 DNA is TGTGCCTGGAGTGTGTGGCAGAACACTGAAGCTTTCTTT. This codes for CAWSVWQNTEAFF.

Of note for this clone: Relative to the germline gene, one junction end is altered; a read error may explain this. The chain recombines TRBV7-9 with TRBJ1-2, with D possibly matching TRBD1 (6 bases). Germline V lookup: CDR1 SEHNR, CDR2 FQNEAQ (reference sequence). CDR3 length: 15 residues. CDR3: CSSSSSQGRGAGYTF. CDR3 sequence (DNA): TGTTCCAGCAGCTCTAGTCAGGGCAGGGGCGCTGGCTACACCTTC. Full variable domain (missing parts from reference TRBV7-9 and TRBJ1-2): DTGVSQNPRHKITKRGQNVTFRCDPISEHNRLYWYRQTLGQGPEFLTYFQNEAQLEKSRLLSDRFSAERPKGSFSTLEIQRTEQGDSAMYLCSSSSSQGRGAGYTFGSGTRLTVV.

The chain joins TRBV10-2 to TRBJ2-7, with unresolved D. The V end was cut by 0 bases, the J end by 2 bases, with 8 bases between. The CDR3 is made up of 14 amino acids. CDR1 and CDR2 (germline): WSHSY, SAAADI. The CDR3 loop is CASSESLRAYEQYF. The CDR3 bases are TGCGCCAGCAGTGAGTCGTTACGAGCCTACGAGCAGTACTTC.

The CDR3 bases are TGTGCCAGCAGCTCTGCCAGACAAAGCACAGATACGCAGTATTTT. It is translated as CASSSARQSTDTQYF. This chain links TRBV5-6 with TRBJ2-3; D call uncertain. V lost 3 bases, J lost 0 bases, and 11 bases lay in between. Germline V gene lookup returns CDR1 SGHDT and CDR2 YYEEEE. The CDR3 covers 15 residues.

V and J are TRBV28 and TRBJ2-7; perhaps TRBD1 as D (6 bases). Trimming pared 8 bases from V and 0 bases from J, leaving 11 bases between. This CDR3 contains 13 residues. Germline CDR1 and CDR2: MDHEN and SYDVKM. The CDR3 region has the DNA TGTGCCAGCGGCGGACAGAGCTCCTACGAGCAGTACTTC. This translates into CASGGQSSYEQYF.

The rearrangement joins TRBV28 to TRBJ2-5, with 7 bases aligning to TRBD1. The length of the CDR3 is 14 residues. The germline V gene has CDR1 MDHEN and CDR2 SYDVKM. With 6 bases clipped from V and 2 bases from J, the junction kept 6 bases outside the gene matches. In DNA form, the CDR3 reads TGTGCCAGCAGGTTTGACAGGGCGCAAGAGACCCAGTACTTC. This gives the protein CASRFDRAQETQYF.

The gene calls are TRBV27 and TRBJ1-4, with D possibly matching TRBD1 (6 bases). The germline CDR1 and CDR2 sequences are MNHEY and SMNVEV (reference sequence). The CDR3 loop spans 15 amino acids. V lost 2 bases and J 8 bases, leaving 15 bases between the germline ends. CDR3 in DNA: TGTGCCAGCAGTTTAATGGGGGCGCCGGGGGAAAAACTGTTTTTT. Protein sequence: CASSLMGAPGEKLFF.

The chain joins TRBV27 to TRBJ2-1; 8 bases match TRBD1. CDR1 is MNHEY, CDR2 SMNVEV, per germline (reference sequence). The CDR3 covers 13 residues. With 4 bases clipped from V and 6 bases from J, the junction kept 2 bases outside the gene matches. The CDR3 protein is CASSWTGSNEQFF. CDR3 bases: TGTGCCAGCAGTTGGACAGGGTCCAATGAGCAGTTCTTC.

This clone was detected a few times. This rearrangement joins TRBV6-4 to TRBJ1-2, with D possibly being TRBD1 (6 bases). Trimming took off 5 bases at V and 4 bases at J, with 23 bases between the two ends. Germline lookup yields CDR1 MRHNA and CDR2 SNTAGT. The CDR3 is 17 residues long. The chain's CDR3 is CASSRKNEGGHLYGYTF. The DNA for the CDR3 is TGTGCCAGCAGTAGGAAAAATGAGGGGGGGCACCTCTATGGCTACACCTTC.

V gene TRBV29-1 combines with J gene TRBJ2-5, with D possibly matching TRBD1 (5 bases). The length of the CDR3 is 14 residues. Germline-derived CDR1 and CDR2 are SQVTM and ANQGSEA. The V end was cut by 2 bases, the J end by 1 base, with 11 bases between. The CDR3 DNA reads TGCAGCGTTGAAAGGGCAGGGCGCCAAGAGACCCAGTACTTC. Translated: CSVERAGRQETQYF.

The rearrangement joins TRBV7-2 to TRBJ2-5; 7 nucleotides align to TRBD1. This CDR3 has 12 residues. The germline V gene encodes CDR1 SGHTA and CDR2 FQGNSA. Trimming cost V 8 bases and J 3 bases; bases outside gene matches: 3. The CDR3 region has the DNA TGTGCCAGCGGGCAGGGGGAAGAGACCCAGTACTTC. Its translation is CASGQGEETQYF.

The chain links TRBV6-1 to TRBJ1-2; D is possibly TRBD1 (6 bases). Trimming shortened V by 1 base and J by 4 bases, and 19 bases separated the two germline ends. The CDR3 extends over 17 amino acids. Germline values: CDR1 MNHNS, CDR2 SASEGT. As DNA, the CDR3 is TGTGCCAGCAGTGAAGGTCGGAGACAGGTACAATCCTATGGCTACACCTTC. The encoded protein is CASSEGRRQVQSYGYTF.

J is TRBJ1-1 and V is TRBV19; 12 nucleotides line up with TRBD1. J lost 5 bases, V lost 5 bases, and 12 bases had no gene match. The germline V gene encodes CDR1 LNHDA and CDR2 SQIVND (reference sequence). The length of the CDR3 is 17 residues. This CDR3 is CASSFLGTGGRRTEAFF. Here the CDR3 DNA reads TGTGCCAGTAGTTTTCTAGGGACAGGGGGCCGTAGGACTGAAGCTTTCTTT.

The V gene is TRBV10-2, the J gene TRBJ2-1; 16 positions agree with TRBD2. J gave up 0 bases and V 5 bases, and 13 bases lay outside the gene matches. Germline V gives CDR1 WSHSY, CDR2 SAAADI. This CDR3 spans 21 amino acids. The CDR3 sequence: CASSTTPGTSGRASSYNEQFF. CDR3 in DNA: TGCGCCAGCAGTACTACCCCCGGGACTAGCGGGAGGGCGAGCTCCTACAATGAGCAGTTCTTC.

The rearrangement links TRBV5-1 to TRBJ2-3, with D uncertain. Germline lookup yields CDR1 SGHRS and CDR2 YFSETQ. The CDR3 is 13 amino acids. V was shortened by 2 bases and J by 3 bases, with 7 bases between the two germline ends. As DNA, the CDR3 is TGCGCCAGCAGCTTATCTCCTACAGATACGCAGTATTTT. Its translation is CASSLSPTDTQYF.

This chain links TRBV30 with TRBJ2-3, with 13 bases matching TRBD2. Germline CDR1 GTSNPN, CDR2 SVGIG (reference sequence). The V segment lost 3 bases and the J segment 3 bases; nucleotides outside the gene matches: 3. The CDR3 totals 15 residues. The CDR3 loop is CAWRPLAGGTDTQYF. CDR3 bases: TGTGCCTGGAGACCACTAGCGGGGGGGACAGATACGCAGTATTTT.

There are a few counts of this clone. This chain joins TRBV6-5 and TRBJ2-7; 7 bases align to TRBD2. Trimming took 5 bases from V and 0 from J; bases not matched to a gene: 1. The CDR3 covers 13 residues. Germline lookup yields CDR1 MNHEY and CDR2 SVGAGI. For the CDR3, the DNA is TGTGCCAGCAGTCGGGACTACTCCTACGAGCAGTACTTC. Protein product: CASSRDYSYEQYF.

The chain joins TRBV7-8 to TRBJ1-5; D not certain. The ends were cut back, 0 bases at V and 11 bases at J, with 14 bases in the middle. CDR1 is SGHVS, CDR2 FQNEAQ, per germline. The length of the CDR3 is 14 residues. Here the CDR3 DNA reads TGTGCCAGCAGCTTAGCGTTTGAGGGCGGGGCCCAGCATTTT. It translates to CASSLAFEGGAQHF.